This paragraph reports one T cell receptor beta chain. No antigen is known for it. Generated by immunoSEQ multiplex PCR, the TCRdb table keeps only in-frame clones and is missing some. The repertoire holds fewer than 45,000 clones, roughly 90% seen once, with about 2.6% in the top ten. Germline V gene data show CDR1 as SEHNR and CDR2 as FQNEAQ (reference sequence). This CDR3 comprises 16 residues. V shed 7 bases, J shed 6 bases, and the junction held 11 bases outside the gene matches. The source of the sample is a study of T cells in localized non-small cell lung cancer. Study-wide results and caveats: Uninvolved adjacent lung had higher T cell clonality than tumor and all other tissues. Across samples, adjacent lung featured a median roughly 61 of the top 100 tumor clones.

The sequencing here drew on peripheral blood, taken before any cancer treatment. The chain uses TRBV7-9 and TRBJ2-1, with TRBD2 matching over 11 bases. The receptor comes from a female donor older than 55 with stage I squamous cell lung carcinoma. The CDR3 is CASTPQRLAGSNEQFF. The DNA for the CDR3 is TGTGCCAGCACCCCCCAAAGACTAGCGGGGAGCAATGAGCAGTTCTTC. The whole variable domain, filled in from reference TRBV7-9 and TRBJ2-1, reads DTGVSQNPRHKITKRGQNVTFRCDPISEHNRLYWYRQTLGQGPEFLTYFQNEAQLEKSRLLSDRFSAERPKGSFSTLEIQRTEQGDSAMYLCASTPQRLAGSNEQFFGPGTRLTVL.